The subject of this entry is one T cell receptor beta chain. This sample was taken from a study of blood T cell repertoires in COVID-19. Study-level information: The study drew acute and convalescent COVID-19 samples from the United States, Italy and Spain. PBMCs, B-cell-depleted T cells, or T cells were the source of the cDNA or gDNA that made up the material.

Per the study methods: Scientists estimated how many nucleated cells there were by amplifying reference gene primers. Using immunoSEQ multiplex PCR, the repertoire was profiled, and TCRdb retains in-frame clones only, with some absent. For V, J and clone size, that table is used; D and trimming come from the DNA. Of around 20,000 clones in the sample, less than 90% were seen once. This CDR3 is built from 15 residues. Trimming cost V 5 bases and J 7 bases; bases outside gene matches: 11. Per germline, CDR1 MNHEY and CDR2 SMNVEV (reference sequence). The sample comprised peripheral blood. This sequence joins TRBV27 and TRBJ2-1, with 7 bases identical to TRBD1. This TCR came from a man in his forties with acute or convalescent COVID-19. The CDR3 is CASSQPGQSRNEQFF. CDR3 sequence (DNA): TGTGCCAGCAGTCAACCGGGACAGTCGAGAAATGAGCAGTTCTTC.